Shown below are 6 T cell receptor beta chains from a single sample sequenced in a study of blood T cell repertoires in COVID-19. TCRdb's copy holds only in-frame clones and misses some; the assay was immunoSEQ multiplex PCR. This table has 270,000 or so clones, roughly 89% appearing once. The sequencing input was peripheral blood. The receptors derive from a woman between 35 and 50 years old who had recovered from COVID-19.

The chain uses TRBV3-1 (or the pseudogene TRBV3-2) and TRBJ1-1, with D possibly matching TRBD1 (5 bases). V lost 0 bases and J 5 bases, leaving 13 bases between the germline ends. CDR3 length equals 15 residues. Per germline, CDR1 LGHDT and CDR2 YNNKEL (reference sequence). The chain's CDR3 is CASSQDGGGRTEAFF. DNA of the CDR3: TGTGCCAGCAGCCAAGACGGCGGGGGGAGGACTGAAGCTTTCTTT.

The chain combines TRBV18 with TRBJ2-5; 8 bases are a match to TRBD1. Germline V gene data show CDR1 as KGHSH and CDR2 as LQKENI. V trimming: 6 bases; J trimming: 2 bases; junction bases outside the gene matches: 8. This CDR3 comprises 15 residues. CDR3 DNA: TGTGCCAGCTCCCGCGGACAGGGAGTTCAAGAGACCCAGTACTTC. Translated: CASSRGQGVQETQYF.

The CDR3 protein is CASSLPGGSNEQYF. CDR3 nucleotides: TGTGCCAGCTCACTTCCAGGGGGGTCTAACGAGCAGTACTTC. This chain uses TRBV18 with TRBJ2-7; D is perhaps TRBD1 (7 bases). The CDR3 has 14 amino acids. Germline V gene sequence: CDR1 KGHSH, CDR2 LQKENI. V shed 4 bases and J shed 5 bases, with 15 bases lying between them.

This clone has a handful of counts. This CDR3 reads CASSPARTGSHEQYF. The DNA for the CDR3 is TGCGCCAGCAGCCCGGCGAGGACAGGGTCCCACGAGCAGTACTTC. V gene TRBV4-1 combines with J gene TRBJ2-7, with 8 positions matching TRBD1. From germline, CDR1 is MGHRA and CDR2 YSYEKL. The length of the CDR3 is 15 residues. Unmatched junction bases numbered 10, after V lost 4 bases and J lost 5 bases.

V usage is TRBV27 and J usage is TRBJ2-4; 7 positions agree with TRBD2. The CDR3 contains 14 residues. The germline V gene has CDR1 MNHEY and CDR2 SMNVEV (reference sequence). Unmatched junction bases numbered 8, after V lost 7 bases and J lost 5 bases. In DNA, the CDR3 is TGTGCCAGCACCTGGGCGGGAGCACAAAACATTCAGTACTTC. Amino acids: CASTWAGAQNIQYF.

The chain combines TRBV6-4 with TRBJ2-7; D might be TRBD1 (6 bases). Germline CDR1 MRHNA, CDR2 SNTAGT. Deletions cut 7 bases from V and 2 bases from J, with 15 bases between. The CDR3 sequence is 14 residues long. CDR3 protein: CASTRGTKPYEQYF. DNA for the CDR3: TGTGCCAGCACTAGGGGGACCAAACCCTACGAGCAGTACTTC.